This TCR beta chain was sequenced for a study of cytomegalovirus exposure and HLA in healthy donors. Study results and limitations: The classifier was said to identify cytomegalovirus status with high specificity and sensitivity.

Of note for this clone: What it recognizes is unknown.

Trimming removed 2 bases from V and 0 bases from J, with 14 bases in between. CDR1 is MGHDK, CDR2 SYGVNS, per germline. The length of the CDR3 is 18 residues. Sequencing was performed with immunoSEQ multiplex PCR; in TCRdb, only in-frame clones are kept and a portion is missing. Of over 100,000 clones in the sample, about 90% were seen once. The sample consisted of PBMCs. The rearrangement joins TRBV25-1 to TRBJ2-6; no clear D. The receptor was derived from a woman aged 18 to 35 in good health and CMV-seronegative. The CDR3 loop reads CASSEALSPRSGANVLTF. The DNA for the CDR3 is TGTGCCAGCAGTGAAGCGCTCTCCCCGCGCTCTGGGGCCAACGTCCTGACTTTC.